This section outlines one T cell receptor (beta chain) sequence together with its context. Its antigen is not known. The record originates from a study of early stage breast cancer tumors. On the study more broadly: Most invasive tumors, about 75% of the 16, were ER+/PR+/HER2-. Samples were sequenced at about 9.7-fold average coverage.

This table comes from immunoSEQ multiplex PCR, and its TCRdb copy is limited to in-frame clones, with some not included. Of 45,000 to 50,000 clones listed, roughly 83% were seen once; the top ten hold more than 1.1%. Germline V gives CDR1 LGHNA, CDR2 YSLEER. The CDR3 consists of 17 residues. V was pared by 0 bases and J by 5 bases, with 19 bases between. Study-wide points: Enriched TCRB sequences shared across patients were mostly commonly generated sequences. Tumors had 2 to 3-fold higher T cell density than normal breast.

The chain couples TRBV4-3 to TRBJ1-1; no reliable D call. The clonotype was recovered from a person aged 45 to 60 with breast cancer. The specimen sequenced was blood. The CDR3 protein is CASSQEGSGHPVTEAFF. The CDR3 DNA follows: TGCGCCAGCAGCCAAGAGGGCAGTGGGCACCCGGTGACTGAAGCTTTCTTT.